This is a list of T cell receptor beta chains from one sample in a study of CD8 T cells in ankylosing spondylitis. MiXCR was run by TCRdb on the 5' RACE reads, yielding one entry per CDR3 protein. This sample carries 650,000 to 800,000 distinct CDR3 sequences, around a fifth of them seen once, and the ten largest clones take 15% to 20%. Sequenced: blood, either unsorted or a sorted T cell fraction (not recorded which). The receptors were gathered from a male donor with ankylosing spondylitis. Each CDR3 is given with its conserved first and last residue. The D gene is left open where the match is weak.

v_call d_call cdr3_aa
TRBV4-1 - CASSQTSPVADTQYF
TRBV29-1 - CSSRVGDYGYTF
TRBV10-3 - CAIRQGQLANYGYTF
TRBV12-3/TRBV12-4 - CASSRTGQAYEQYF
TRBV10-3 - CAISADRIGEQFF
TRBV5-1 - CASSRQVADTQYF
TRBV4-1 TRBD1 CASSHGQGNIQYF
TRBV6-1 - CASMGGPANEQFF
TRBV6-5 - CASSYTRDFSSYNEQFF
TRBV9 - CASSGLWGPSAYSNQPQHF
TRBV6-1 TRBD1 CASRPRQGHSPLHF
TRBV29-1 - CSVPEAGANYGYTF
TRBV3-1 - CASSRQLTGELFF
TRBV5-1 - CASSLVGWANTGELFF
TRBV4-1 TRBD2 CASSRSVRTSGRGYNEQFF
TRBV5-1 - CASSLASLDRNYEQYF
TRBV5-1 - CASSLGGTADNYGYTF
TRBV7-3 TRBD1 CASSSTGGVTEAFF
TRBV5-1 - CASSLVGYTEQFF
TRBV20-1 TRBD1 CSAWPGTGDNQPQHF
TRBV7-2 TRBD2 CASSPWTSGGVETQYF
TRBV7-9 - CASNKDGPTYEQYF
TRBV20-1 - CSARTLGYGYTF
TRBV12-3/TRBV12-4 - CASSFGGRQKNQPQHF
TRBV5-1 - CASSFVGLDTEAFF
TRBV6-2/TRBV6-3 - CASSSVGHKNIQYF
TRBV20-1 - CSASGALRADTQYF
TRBV27 - CASSLTSGYNEQFF
TRBV28 TRBD1 CASSFLQGAQTQYF
TRBV3-1 TRBD1 CASSQTGTVNTEAFF
TRBV28 - CASSLGGLGNQPQHF
TRBV7-2 - CASSSGLGETQYF
TRBV7-8 TRBD2 CASSSGTSGGAYYEQYF
TRBV5-1 - CASSLTPGPTEAFF
TRBV3-1 - CASSQLGAGEKLFF
TRBV7-3 - CASSLLGTNEQFF
TRBV20-1 - CSARAPTMYNEQFF
TRBV6-1 - CASSPSGGLGQPQHF
TRBV6-5 - CASSYSGGAYNSPLHF
TRBV28 - CASSLGGTQRGEQYF
TRBV9 - CASSARDTYEQYF
TRBV6-2/TRBV6-3 TRBD1 CASSKSQGSGNQPQHF
TRBV7-2 TRBD2 CASSFERGGGQYF
TRBV5-6 TRBD1 CASSLGQGAVNSPLHF
TRBV28 TRBD2 CARRISGRDNEQFF
TRBV5-1 - CASSLGNSGYEQYF
TRBV5-1 - CASSLVTKNNEQFF
TRBV20-1 - CSANPGGGVQKTQYF
TRBV5-7 - CASNFPLLGAYTGELFF
TRBV6-5 - CASSYQGQDTEAFF